A selection of T cell receptor beta chains follows, all from one sample in a study of T cells in localized non-small cell lung cancer. The assay was immunoSEQ multiplex PCR, and TCRdb's table has in-frame clones only and misses some. The sample includes roughly 86,000 clones, approximately 85% seen only once; the top ten take 2.8%. The sequencing here drew on peripheral blood, taken before any cancer treatment. These receptor sequences come from a man between 40 and 70 years old with stage I lung adenocarcinoma. The CDR3 runs from the conserved cysteine through the conserved F or W. D genes are given only for firm matches.

V	D	J	CDR3
TRBV2	NA	TRBJ2-2	CASSPGFTGELFF
TRBV9	TRBD1	TRBJ1-2	CASSGQGVEGYTF
TRBV6-5	NA	TRBJ2-7	CASSLLSAEQYF
TRBV30	NA	TRBJ1-4	CAWSTGLEKLFF
TRBV2	NA	TRBJ2-1	CASAPSFGSDEQFF
TRBV18	NA	TRBJ1-2	CASSPKGGYLNYGYTF
TRBV7-9	NA	TRBJ2-3	CASTADVALTQYF
TRBV27	TRBD1	TRBJ1-2	CASMGTGRRYGYTF
TRBV11-2	NA	TRBJ1-3	CASSLGRAGALGNTIYF
TRBV30	NA	TRBJ2-7	CAWSPSAYEQYF
TRBV5-1	NA	TRBJ1-5	CASSFWRAENKPQHF
TRBV27	TRBD2	TRBJ2-3	CASSTTLAGGTDTQYF
TRBV19	NA	TRBJ1-5	CASRPGQKGRNQPQHF
TRBV7-9	TRBD2	TRBJ2-1	CASSLPAGEYNEQFF
TRBV7-3	TRBD1	TRBJ2-6	CASSLRTGGSGANVLTF
TRBV11-2	NA	TRBJ2-5	CASSLGGGQETQYF
TRBV25-1	NA	TRBJ1-1	CASSEPLRGVPTEAFF
TRBV27	TRBD2	TRBJ2-7	CASTSPDGSGTPSSYEQYF
TRBV18	NA	TRBJ2-3	CASSLFTDTQYF
TRBV6-6	NA	TRBJ1-2	CASYPGSYYGYTF
TRBV6-5	TRBD1	TRBJ1-2	CASSYSDRGYGYTF
TRBV5-6	NA	TRBJ2-5	CASSSLVEETQYF
TRBV7-9	NA	TRBJ2-2	CASSLGGNTGELFF
TRBV7-9	TRBD1	TRBJ2-7	CATATGDSYEQYF
TRBV11-3	NA	TRBJ1-6	CASSLDSISPLHF
TRBV9	NA	TRBJ1-3	CASSKTTAYSGNTIYF
TRBV15	NA	TRBJ2-1	CATSPHLGSEQFF